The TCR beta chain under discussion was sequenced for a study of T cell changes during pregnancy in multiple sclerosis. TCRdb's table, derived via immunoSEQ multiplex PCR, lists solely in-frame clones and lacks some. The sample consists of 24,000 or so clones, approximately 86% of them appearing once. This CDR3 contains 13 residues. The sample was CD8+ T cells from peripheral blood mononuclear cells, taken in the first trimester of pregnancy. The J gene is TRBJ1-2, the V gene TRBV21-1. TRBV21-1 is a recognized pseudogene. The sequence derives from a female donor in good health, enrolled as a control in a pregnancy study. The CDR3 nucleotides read TGTGCCAGCCCGGGGGGGCGAAACTATGGCTACACCTTC. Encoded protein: CASPGGRNYGYTF.